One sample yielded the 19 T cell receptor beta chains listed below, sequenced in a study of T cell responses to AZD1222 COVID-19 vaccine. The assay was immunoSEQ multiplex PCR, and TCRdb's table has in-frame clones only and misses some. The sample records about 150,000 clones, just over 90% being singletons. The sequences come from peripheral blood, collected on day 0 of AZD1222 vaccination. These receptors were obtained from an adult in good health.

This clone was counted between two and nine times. CDR3 nucleotides: TGTGCCAGCACGGCTAGGGACAATCTGAACACTGAAGCTTTCTTT. Its translation: CASTARDNLNTEAFF. V is TRBV6-5 and J is TRBJ1-1, with D possibly matching TRBD1 (6 bases). The germline gives CDR1 MNHEY, CDR2 SVGAGI. The germline V and J ends were trimmed by 7 bases and 0 bases, with 15 bases remaining between them. The CDR3 loop spans 15 amino acids.

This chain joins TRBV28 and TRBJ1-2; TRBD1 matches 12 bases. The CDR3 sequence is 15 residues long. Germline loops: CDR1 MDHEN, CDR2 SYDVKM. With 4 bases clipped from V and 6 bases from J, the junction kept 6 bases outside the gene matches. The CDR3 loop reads CASSSPGTGGNGYTF. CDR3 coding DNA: TGTGCCAGCAGTTCCCCAGGGACAGGGGGCAATGGCTACACCTTC.

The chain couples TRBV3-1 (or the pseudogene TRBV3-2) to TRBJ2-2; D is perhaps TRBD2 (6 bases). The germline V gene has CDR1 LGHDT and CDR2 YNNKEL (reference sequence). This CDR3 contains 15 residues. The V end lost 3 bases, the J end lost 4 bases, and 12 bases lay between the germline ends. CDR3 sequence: CASSQGGRATGELFF. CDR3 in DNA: TGTGCCAGCAGCCAGGGGGGTCGAGCCACCGGGGAGCTGTTTTTT.

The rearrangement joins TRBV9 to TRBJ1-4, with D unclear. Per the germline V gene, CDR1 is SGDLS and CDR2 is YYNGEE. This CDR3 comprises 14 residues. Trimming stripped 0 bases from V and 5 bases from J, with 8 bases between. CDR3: CASSVASGNEKLFF. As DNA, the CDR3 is TGTGCCAGCAGCGTAGCTTCAGGAAATGAAAAACTGTTTTTT.

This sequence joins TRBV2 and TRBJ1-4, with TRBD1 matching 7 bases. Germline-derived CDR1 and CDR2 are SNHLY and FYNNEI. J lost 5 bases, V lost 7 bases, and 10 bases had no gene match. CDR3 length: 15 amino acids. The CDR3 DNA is TGTGCCAGCACCGAACAGGGGCCGGGGAATGAAAAACTGTTTTTT. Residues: CASTEQGPGNEKLFF.

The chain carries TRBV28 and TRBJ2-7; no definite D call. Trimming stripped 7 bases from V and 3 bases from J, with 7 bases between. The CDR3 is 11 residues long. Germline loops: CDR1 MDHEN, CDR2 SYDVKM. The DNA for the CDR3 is TGTGCCAGCACTAATTTCTACGAGCAGTACTTC. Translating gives CASTNFYEQYF.

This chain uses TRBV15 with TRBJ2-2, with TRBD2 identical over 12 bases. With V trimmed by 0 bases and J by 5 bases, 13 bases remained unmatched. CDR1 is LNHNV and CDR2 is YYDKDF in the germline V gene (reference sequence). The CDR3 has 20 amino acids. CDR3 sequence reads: CATSRDRFWLAGGGTGELFF. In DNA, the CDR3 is TGTGCCACCAGCAGAGATCGGTTTTGGCTAGCGGGAGGGGGAACCGGGGAGCTGTTTTTT.

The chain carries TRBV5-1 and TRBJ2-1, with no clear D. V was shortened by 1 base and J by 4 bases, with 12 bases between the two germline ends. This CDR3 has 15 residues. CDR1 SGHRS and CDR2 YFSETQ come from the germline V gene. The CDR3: CASSLRSGIYNEQFF. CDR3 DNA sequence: TGCGCCAGCAGCTTGAGGTCGGGCATTTACAATGAGCAGTTCTTC. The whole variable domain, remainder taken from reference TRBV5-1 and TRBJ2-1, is KAGVTQTPRYLIKTRGQQVTLSCSPISGHRSVSWYQQTPGQGLQFLFEYFSETQRNKGNFPGRFSGRQFSNSRSEMNVSTLELGDSALYLCASSLRSGIYNEQFFGPGTRLTVL.

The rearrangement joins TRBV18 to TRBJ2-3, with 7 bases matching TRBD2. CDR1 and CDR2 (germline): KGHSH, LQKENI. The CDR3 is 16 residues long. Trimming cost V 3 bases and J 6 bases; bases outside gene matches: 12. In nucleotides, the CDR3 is TGTGCCAGCTCACCGGGGGGGACCCAGGTTATTGATACGCAGTATTTT. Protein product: CASSPGGTQVIDTQYF.

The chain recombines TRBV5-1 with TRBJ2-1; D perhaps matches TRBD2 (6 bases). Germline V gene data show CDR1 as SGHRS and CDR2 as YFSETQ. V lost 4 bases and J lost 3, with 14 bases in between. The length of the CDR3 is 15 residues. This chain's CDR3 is CASSEEAGNYNEQFF. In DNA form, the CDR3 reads TGCGCCAGCAGCGAGGAGGCGGGGAACTACAATGAGCAGTTCTTC.

The CDR3 coding sequence is TGCGCCAGCAGCCAAGTAAAGGGAAACACTGAAGCTTTCTTT. This encodes CASSQVKGNTEAFF. V is TRBV4-1 and J is TRBJ1-1; D unresolved. This CDR3 has 14 amino acids. Germline V CDR1 and CDR2: MGHRA, YSYEKL. The ends were cut back, 1 base at V and 2 bases at J, with 8 bases in the middle.

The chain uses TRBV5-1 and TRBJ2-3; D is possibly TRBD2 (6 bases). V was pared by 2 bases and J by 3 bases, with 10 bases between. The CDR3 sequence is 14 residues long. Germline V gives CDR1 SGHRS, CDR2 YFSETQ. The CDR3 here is CASSFELATDTQYF. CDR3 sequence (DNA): TGCGCCAGCAGCTTCGAACTAGCAACAGATACGCAGTATTTT.

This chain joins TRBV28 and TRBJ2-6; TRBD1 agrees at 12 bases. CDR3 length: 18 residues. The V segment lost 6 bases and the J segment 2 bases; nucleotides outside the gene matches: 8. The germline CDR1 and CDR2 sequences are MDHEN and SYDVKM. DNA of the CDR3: TGTGCCAGCAGCCCCCGGGACAGGGGGCTTCCTGGGGCCAACGTCCTGACTTTC. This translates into CASSPRDRGLPGANVLTF.

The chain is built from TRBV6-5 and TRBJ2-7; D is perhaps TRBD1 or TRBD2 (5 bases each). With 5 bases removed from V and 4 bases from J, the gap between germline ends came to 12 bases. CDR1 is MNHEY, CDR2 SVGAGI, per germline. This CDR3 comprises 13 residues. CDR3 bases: TGTGCCAGCAGTCGCCGGGACGCATACGAGCAGTACTTC. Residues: CASSRRDAYEQYF.

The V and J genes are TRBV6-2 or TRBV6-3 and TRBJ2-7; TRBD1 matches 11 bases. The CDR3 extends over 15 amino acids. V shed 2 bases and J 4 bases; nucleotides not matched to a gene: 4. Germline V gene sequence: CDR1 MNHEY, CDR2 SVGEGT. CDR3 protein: CASSYRTGGVYEQYF. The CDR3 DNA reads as TGTGCCAGCAGTTACAGGACAGGGGGCGTTTACGAGCAGTACTTC.

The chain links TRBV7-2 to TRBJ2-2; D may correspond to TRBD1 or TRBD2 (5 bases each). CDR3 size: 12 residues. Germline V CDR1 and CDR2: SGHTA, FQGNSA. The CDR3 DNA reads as TGTGTTATGAGGGGAAACACCGGGGAGCTGTTTTTT. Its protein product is CVMRGNTGELFF. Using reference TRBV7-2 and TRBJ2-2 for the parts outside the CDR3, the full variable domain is GAGVSQSPSNKVTEKGKDVELRCDPISGHTALYWYRQSLGQGLEFLIYFQGNSAPDKSGLPSDRFSAERTGGSVSTLTIQRTQQEDSAVYLCVMRGNTGELFFGEGSRLTVL.

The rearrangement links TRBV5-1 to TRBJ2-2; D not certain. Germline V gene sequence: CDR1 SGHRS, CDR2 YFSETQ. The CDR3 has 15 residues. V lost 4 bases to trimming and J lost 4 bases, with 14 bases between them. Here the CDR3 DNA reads TGCGCCAGCAGCCGTCAGGATGGGGTCACCGGGGAGCTGTTTTTT. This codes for CASSRQDGVTGELFF.

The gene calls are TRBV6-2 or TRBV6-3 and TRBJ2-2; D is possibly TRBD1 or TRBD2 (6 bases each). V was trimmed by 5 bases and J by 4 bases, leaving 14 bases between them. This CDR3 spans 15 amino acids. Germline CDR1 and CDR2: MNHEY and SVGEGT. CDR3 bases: TGTGCCAGCAGTGCCGAGGGGGGATCCACCGGGGAGCTGTTTTTT. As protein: CASSAEGGSTGELFF.

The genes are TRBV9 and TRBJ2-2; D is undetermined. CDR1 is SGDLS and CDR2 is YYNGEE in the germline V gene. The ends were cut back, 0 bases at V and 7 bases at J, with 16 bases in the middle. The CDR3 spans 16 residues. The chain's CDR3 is CASSVGAGRMDGELFF. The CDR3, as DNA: TGTGCCAGCAGCGTAGGGGCCGGACGTATGGACGGGGAGCTGTTTTTT.